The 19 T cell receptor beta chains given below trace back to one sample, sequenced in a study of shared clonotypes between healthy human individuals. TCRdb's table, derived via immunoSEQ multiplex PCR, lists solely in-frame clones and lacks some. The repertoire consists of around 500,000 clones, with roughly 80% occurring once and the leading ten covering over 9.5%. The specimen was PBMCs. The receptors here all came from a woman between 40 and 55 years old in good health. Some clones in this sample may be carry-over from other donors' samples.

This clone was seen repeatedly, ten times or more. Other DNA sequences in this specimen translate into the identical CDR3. CDR3 sequence: CAWSRGQGLVEEQYF. The CDR3 nucleotides are TGTGCCTGGAGTCGAGGACAGGGACTAGTAGAGGAGCAGTACTTC. The chain combines TRBV30 with TRBJ2-7; D tentatively fits TRBD1 or TRBD2 (8 bases each). Trimming removed 2 bases at V and 7 bases at J, with 21 bases between. This CDR3 is built from 15 residues. Looked up from germline, CDR1 is GTSNPN and CDR2 is SVGIG (reference sequence).

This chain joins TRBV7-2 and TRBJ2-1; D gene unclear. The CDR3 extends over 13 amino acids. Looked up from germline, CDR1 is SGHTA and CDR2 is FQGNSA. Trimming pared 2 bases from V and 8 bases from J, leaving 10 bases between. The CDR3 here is CASSLNSGDEQFF. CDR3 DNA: TGTGCCAGCAGCTTAAACTCTGGGGATGAGCAGTTCTTC.

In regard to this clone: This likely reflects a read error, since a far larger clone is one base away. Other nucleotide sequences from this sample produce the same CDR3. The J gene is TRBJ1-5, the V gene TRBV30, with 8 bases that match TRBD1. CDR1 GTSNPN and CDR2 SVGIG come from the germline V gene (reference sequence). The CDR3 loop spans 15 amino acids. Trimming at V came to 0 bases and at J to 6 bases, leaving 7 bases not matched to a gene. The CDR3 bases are TGTGCCTGGAGTGTCAGGGCAGGGGGCGGTCAGCCCCAGCATTTT. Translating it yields CAWSVRAGGGQPQHF. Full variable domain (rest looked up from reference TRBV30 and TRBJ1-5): SQTIHQWPATLVQPVGSPLSLECTVEGTSNPNLYWYRQAAGRGLQLLFYSVGIGQISSEVPQNLSASRPQDRQFILSSKKLLLSDSGFYLCAWSVRAGGGQPQHFGDGTRLSIL.

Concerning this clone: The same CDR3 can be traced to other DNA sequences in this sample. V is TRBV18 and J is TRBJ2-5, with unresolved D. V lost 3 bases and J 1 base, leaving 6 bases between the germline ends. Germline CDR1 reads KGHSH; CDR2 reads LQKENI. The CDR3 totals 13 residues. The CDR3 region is CASSPGSQETQYF. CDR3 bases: TGTGCCAGCTCACCGGGAAGCCAAGAGACCCAGTACTTC. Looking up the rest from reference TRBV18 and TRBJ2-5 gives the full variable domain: NAGVMQNPRHLVRRRGQEARLRCSPMKGHSHVYWYRQLPEEGLKFMVYLQKENIIDESGMPKERFSAEFPKEGPSILRIQQVVRGDSAAYFCASSPGSQETQYFGPGTRLLVL.

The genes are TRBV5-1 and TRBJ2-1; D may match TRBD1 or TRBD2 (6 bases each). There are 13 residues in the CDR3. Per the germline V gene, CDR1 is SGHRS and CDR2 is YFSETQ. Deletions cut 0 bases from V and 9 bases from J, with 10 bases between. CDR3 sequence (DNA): TGCGCCAGCAGCTTGGAGGGGGGCACTGAGCAGTTCTTC. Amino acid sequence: CASSLEGGTEQFF.

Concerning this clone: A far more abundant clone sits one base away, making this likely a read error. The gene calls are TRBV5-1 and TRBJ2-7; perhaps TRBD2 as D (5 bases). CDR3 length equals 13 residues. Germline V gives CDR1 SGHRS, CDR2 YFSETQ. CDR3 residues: CTSSLGSSYEQYF. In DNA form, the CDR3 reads TGCACCAGCAGCTTGGGGAGCTCCTACGAGCAGTACTTC. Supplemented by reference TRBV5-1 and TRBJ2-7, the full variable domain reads KAGVTQTPRYLIKTRGQQVTLSCSPISGHRSVSWYQQTPGQGLQFLFEYFSETQRNKGNFPGRFSGRQFSNSRSEMNVSTLELGDSALYLCTSSLGSSYEQYFGPGTRLTVT.

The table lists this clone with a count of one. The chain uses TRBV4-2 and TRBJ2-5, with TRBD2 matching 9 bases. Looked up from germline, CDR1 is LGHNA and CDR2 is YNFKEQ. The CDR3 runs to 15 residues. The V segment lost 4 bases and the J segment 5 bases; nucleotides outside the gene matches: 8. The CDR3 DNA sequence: TGTGCCAGCAGCCCGCAAGCGGGAGGAGGGGAGACCCAGTACTTC. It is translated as CASSPQAGGGETQYF.

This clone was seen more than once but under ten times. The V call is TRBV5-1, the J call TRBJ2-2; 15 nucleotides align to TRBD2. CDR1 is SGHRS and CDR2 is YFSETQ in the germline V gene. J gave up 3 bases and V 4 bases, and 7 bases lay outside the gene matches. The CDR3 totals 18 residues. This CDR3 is CASSPRTSGRDYTGELFF. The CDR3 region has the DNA TGCGCCAGCAGCCCGCGGACTAGCGGGAGGGATTACACCGGGGAGCTGTTTTTT.

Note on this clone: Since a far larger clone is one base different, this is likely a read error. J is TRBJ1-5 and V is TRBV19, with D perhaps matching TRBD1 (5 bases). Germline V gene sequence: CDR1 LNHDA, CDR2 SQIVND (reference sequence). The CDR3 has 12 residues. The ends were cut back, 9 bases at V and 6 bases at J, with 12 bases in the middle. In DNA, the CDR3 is TGTGCCAGCGGGGGTCTCAGTCAGCCCCAGCATTTT. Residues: CASGGLSQPQHF.

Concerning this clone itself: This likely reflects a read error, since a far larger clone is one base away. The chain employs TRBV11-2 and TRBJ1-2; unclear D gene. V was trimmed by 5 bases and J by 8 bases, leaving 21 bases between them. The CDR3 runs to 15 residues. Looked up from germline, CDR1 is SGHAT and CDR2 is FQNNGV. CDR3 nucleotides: TGTGCCAGCAGCACAACTTCGGAGGGTATAGGGGGCTACACCTTC. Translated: CASSTTSEGIGGYTF. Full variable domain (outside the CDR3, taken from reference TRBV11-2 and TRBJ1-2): EAGVAQSPRYKIIEKRQSVAFWCNPISGHATLYWYQQILGQGPKLLIQFQNNGVVDDSQLPKDRFSAERLKGVDSTLKIQPAKLEDSAVYLCASSTTSEGIGGYTFGSGTRLTVV.

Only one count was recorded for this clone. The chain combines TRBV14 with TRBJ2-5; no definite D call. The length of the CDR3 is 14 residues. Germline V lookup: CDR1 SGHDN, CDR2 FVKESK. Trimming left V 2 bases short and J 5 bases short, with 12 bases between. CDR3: CASSQSTVIETQYF. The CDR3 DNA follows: TGTGCCAGCAGCCAATCTACAGTCATCGAGACCCAGTACTTC.

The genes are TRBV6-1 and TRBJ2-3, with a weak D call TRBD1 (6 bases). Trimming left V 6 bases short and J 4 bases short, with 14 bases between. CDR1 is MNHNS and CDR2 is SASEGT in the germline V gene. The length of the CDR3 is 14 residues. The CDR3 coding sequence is TGTGCCAGCAGGGACTCTCCAGGGGCAGATACGCAGTATTTT. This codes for CASRDSPGADTQYF.

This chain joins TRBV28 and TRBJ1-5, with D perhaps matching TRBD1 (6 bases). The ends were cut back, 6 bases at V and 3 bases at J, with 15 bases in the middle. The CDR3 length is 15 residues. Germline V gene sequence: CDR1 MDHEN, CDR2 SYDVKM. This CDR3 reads CASSLRTALNQPQHF. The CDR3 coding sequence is TGTGCCAGCAGCCTAAGGACAGCACTCAATCAGCCCCAGCATTTT. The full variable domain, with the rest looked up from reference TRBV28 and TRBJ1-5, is DVKVTQSSRYLVKRTGEKVFLECVQDMDHENMFWYRQDPGLGLRLIYFSYDVKMKEKGDIPEGYSVSREKKERFSLILESASTNQTSMYLCASSLRTALNQPQHFGDGTRLSIL.

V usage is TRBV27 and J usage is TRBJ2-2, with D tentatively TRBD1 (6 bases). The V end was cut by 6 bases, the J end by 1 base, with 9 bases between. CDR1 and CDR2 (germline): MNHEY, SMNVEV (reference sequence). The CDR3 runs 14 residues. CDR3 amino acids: CASRRQVNTGELFF. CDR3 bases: TGTGCCAGCAGACGACAGGTGAACACCGGGGAGCTGTTTTTT.

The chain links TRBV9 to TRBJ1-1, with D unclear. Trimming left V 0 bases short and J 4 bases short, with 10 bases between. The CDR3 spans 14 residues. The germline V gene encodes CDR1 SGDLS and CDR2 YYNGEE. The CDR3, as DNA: TGTGCCAGCAGCGTAGGAGGCAGCGGCACTGAAGCTTTCTTT. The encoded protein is CASSVGGSGTEAFF.

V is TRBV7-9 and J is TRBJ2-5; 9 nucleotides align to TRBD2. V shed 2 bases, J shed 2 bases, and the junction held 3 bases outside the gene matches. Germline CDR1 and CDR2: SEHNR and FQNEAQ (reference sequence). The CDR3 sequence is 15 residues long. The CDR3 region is CASSLLAGSQETQYF. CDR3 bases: TGTGCCAGCAGCTTACTAGCGGGGTCACAAGAGACCCAGTACTTC.

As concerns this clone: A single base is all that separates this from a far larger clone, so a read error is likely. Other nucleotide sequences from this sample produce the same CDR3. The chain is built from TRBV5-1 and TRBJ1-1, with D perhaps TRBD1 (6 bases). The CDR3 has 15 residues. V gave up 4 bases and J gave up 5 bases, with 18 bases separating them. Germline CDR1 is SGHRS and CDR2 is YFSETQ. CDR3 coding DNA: TGCGCCAGCAGCCTGGGGGCAGCCGAGGATACTGAAGCTTTCTTT. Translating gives CASSLGAAEDTEAFF.

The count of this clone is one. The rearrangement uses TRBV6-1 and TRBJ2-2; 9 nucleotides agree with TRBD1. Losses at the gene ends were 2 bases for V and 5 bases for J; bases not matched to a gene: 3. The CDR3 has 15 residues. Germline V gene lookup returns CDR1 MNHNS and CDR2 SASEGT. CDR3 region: CASSEWTGVTGELFF. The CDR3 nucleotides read TGTGCCAGCAGTGAATGGACAGGGGTTACCGGGGAGCTGTTTTTT.

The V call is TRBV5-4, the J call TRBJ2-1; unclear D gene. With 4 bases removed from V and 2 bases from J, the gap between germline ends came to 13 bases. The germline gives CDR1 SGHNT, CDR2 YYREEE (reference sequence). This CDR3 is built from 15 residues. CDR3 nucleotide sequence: TGTGCCAGCAGCCCTGGGTATGAACCCTACAATGAGCAGTTCTTC. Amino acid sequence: CASSPGYEPYNEQFF. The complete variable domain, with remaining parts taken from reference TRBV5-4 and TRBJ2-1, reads ETGVTQSPTHLIKTRGQQVTLRCSSQSGHNTVSWYQQALGQGPQFIFQYYREEENGRGNFPPRFSGLQFPNYSSELNVNALELDDSALYLCASSPGYEPYNEQFFGPGTRLTVL.